The clone carrying this TCR beta chain was detected only once. V shed 7 bases and J 3 bases; nucleotides not matched to a gene: 3. CDR1 SNHLY and CDR2 FYNNEI come from the germline V gene. This CDR3 is 14 amino acids long. This entry belongs to a study of blood T cell repertoires in COVID-19. The protocol was immunoSEQ multiplex PCR, while the TCRdb copy is restricted to in-frame clones and leaves out a portion. This table holds 20,000 to 25,000 clones, under 90% found once. Source material: peripheral blood. The clonotype was recovered from a woman between 70 and 85 years old with active COVID-19. The chain links TRBV2 to TRBJ2-2; TRBD1 matches at 9 bases. CDR3 amino acids: CASTRQGDTGELFF. The CDR3 DNA reads TGTGCCAGCACAAGACAGGGGGACACCGGGGAGCTGTTTTTT.